Listed below are T cell receptor beta chains from one sample, sequenced in a study of CD8+CD57+ T cells in acquired aplastic anemia. TCRdb re-analysed the reads in MiXCR, keeping a single row per CDR3 protein. The sample carries a few hundred thousand distinct CDR3 sequences, approximately 80% recorded once. Sequencing was carried out using sorted CD4+, CD8+, or CD8+CD57+ T cells (not recorded which) from PBMCs. All receptors come from a human donor with aplastic anemia. The conserved cysteine and the conserved F or W are not part of the CDR3 here. Fields, in order: V gene, J gene, CDR3 protein.

TRBV2,TRBJ2-3,ASRRTWGTDTQY
TRBV29-1,TRBJ2-2,SVVFPNTGELF
TRBV19,TRBJ2-7,ASSTPGQTNYEQY
TRBV9,TRBJ2-7,ASSCPGLASKEY
TRBV7-3,TRBJ2-7,ASSVQGIGGSDEH
TRBV2,TRBJ1-2,ASSEAQTNYGYT
TRBV20-1,TRBJ1-4,SATDGDSGDEKLF
TRBV2,TRBJ2-5,ASTGVRQETQY
TRBV9,TRBJ2-3,ASSVGRADTATY
TRBV11-3,TRBJ2-7,ASSLELRGIYEQY
TRBV2,TRBJ2-5,ASGGGGAEATQY
TRBV29-1,TRBJ1-1,SVDRWGTNTEAF
TRBV25-1,TRBJ2-1,ASSEYQSSVGEQF
TRBV7-2,TRBJ2-1,ASSPATGTNKQY
TRBV7-8,TRBJ1-2,ASSLAGGPVAQGYT
TRBV6-1,TRBJ2-1,ASSESGVYNEQF
TRBV9,TRBJ1-2,ASSVGAARNQPYT